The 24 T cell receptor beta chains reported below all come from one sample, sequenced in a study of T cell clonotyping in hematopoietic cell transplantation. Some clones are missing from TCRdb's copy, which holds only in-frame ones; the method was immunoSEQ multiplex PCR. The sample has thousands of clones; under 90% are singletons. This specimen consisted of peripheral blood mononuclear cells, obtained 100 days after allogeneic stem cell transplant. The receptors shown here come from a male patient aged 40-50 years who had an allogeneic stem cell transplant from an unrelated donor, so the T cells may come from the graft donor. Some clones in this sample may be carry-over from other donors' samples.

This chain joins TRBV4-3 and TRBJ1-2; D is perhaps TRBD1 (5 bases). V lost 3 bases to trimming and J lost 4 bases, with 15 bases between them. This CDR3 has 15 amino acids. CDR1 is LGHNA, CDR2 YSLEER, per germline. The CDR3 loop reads CASSQGPGAGYGYTF. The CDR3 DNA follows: TGCGCCAGCAGCCAGGGACCGGGAGCGGGCTATGGCTACACCTTC.

In DNA, the CDR3 is TGTGCCAGCAGCCCCCAGACACCCACAGATACGCAGTATTTT. This sequence encodes CASSPQTPTDTQYF. This sequence joins TRBV9 and TRBJ2-3; D uncertain. The germline V gene has CDR1 SGDLS and CDR2 YYNGEE. This CDR3 spans 14 amino acids. Trimming took off 4 bases at V and 2 bases at J, with 11 bases between the two ends.

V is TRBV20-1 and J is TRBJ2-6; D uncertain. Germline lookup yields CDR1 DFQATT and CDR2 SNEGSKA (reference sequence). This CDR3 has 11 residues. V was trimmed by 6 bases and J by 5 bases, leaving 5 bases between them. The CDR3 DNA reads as TGCAGTGCCGTCAGGGCCAACGTCCTGACTTTC. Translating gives CSAVRANVLTF.

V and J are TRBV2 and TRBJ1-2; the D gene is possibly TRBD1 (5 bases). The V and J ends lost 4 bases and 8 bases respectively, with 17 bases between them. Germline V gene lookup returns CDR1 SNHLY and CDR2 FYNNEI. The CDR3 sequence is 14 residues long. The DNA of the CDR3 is TGTGCCAGCAGTGGTGGTAGGCAGGGAAACGGCTACACCTTC. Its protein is CASSGGRQGNGYTF.

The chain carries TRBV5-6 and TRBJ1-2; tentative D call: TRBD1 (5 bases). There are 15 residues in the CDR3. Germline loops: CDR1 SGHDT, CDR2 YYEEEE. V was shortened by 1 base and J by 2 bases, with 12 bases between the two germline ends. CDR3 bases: TGTGCCAGCAGCTTGCGAGGGGTTCTAAACTATGGCTACACCTTC. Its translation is CASSLRGVLNYGYTF.

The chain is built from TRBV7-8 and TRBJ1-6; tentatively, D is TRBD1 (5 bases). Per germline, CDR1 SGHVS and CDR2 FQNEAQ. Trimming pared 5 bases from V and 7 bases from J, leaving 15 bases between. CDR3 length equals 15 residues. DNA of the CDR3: TGTGCCAGCAGCCCCCAGGGTAGGGGAAATTCACCCCTCCACTTT. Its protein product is CASSPQGRGNSPLHF.

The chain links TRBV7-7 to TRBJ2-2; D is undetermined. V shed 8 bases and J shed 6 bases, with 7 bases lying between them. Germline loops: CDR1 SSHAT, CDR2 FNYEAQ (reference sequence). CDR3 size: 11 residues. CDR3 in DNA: TGTGCCAGCGGTGTAGCCGGGGAGCTGTTTTTT. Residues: CASGVAGELFF.

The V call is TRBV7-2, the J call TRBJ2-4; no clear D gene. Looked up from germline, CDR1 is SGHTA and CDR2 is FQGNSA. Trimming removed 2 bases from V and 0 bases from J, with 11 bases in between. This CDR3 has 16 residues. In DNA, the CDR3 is TGTGCCAGCAGCTTAAATTTGGCTCTAGCCAAAAACATTCAGTACTTC. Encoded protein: CASSLNLALAKNIQYF.

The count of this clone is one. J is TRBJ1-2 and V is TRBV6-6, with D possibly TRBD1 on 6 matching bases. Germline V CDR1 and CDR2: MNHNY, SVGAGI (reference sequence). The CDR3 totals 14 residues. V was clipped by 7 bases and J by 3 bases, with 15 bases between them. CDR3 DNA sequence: TGTGCCAGCACCAGAAGGGACACGGACTATGGCTACACCTTC. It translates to CASTRRDTDYGYTF.

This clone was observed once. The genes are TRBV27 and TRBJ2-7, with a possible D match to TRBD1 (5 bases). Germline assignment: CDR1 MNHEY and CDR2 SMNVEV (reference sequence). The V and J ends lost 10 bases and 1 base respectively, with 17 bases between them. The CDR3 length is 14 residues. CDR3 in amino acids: CATRQSTVSYEQYF. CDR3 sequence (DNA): TGTGCCACCCGTCAATCGACAGTATCCTACGAGCAGTACTTC.

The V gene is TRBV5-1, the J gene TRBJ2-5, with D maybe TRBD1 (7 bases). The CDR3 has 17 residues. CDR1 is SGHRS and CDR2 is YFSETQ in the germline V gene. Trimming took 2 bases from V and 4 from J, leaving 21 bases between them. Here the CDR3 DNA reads TGCGCCAGCAGCTTAGGGGTGCTGGAGGGGGCAGGAGAGACCCAGTACTTC. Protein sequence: CASSLGVLEGAGETQYF.

The CDR3 nucleotides are TGTGCCAGCAGTGCTAGCGGGGGGGGTGAGCAGTTCTTC. This sequence encodes CASSASGGGEQFF. This chain connects TRBV2 to TRBJ2-1; TRBD2 matches at 12 bases. Germline trimming cut 4 bases from V and 9 bases from J; bases unmatched to any gene: 1. The CDR3 runs 13 residues. In germline, CDR1 is SNHLY, CDR2 FYNNEI.

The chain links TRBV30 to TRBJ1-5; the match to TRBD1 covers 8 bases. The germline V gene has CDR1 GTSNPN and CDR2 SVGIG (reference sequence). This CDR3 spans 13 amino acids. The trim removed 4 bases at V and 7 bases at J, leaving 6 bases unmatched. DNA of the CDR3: TGTGCCTGGAATTCGGGGGACAGGCAGCCCCAGCATTTT. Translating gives CAWNSGDRQPQHF.

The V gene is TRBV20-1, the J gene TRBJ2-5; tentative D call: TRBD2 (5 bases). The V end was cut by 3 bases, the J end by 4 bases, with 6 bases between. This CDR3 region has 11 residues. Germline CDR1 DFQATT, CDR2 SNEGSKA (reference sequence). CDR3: CSARGRETQYF. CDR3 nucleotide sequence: TGCAGTGCTAGGGGGAGAGAGACCCAGTACTTC.

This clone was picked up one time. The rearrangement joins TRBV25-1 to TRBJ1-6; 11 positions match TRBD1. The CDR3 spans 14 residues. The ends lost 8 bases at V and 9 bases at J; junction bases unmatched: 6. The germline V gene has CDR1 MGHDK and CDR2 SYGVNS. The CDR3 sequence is CASGRTGGVSPLHF. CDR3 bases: TGTGCCAGCGGCCGGACAGGGGGCGTTTCACCCCTCCACTTT. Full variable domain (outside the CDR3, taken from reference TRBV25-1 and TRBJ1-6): EADIYQTPRYLVIGTGKKITLECSQTMGHDKMYWYQQDPGMELHLIHYSYGVNSTEKGDLSSESTVSRIRTEHFPLTLESARPSHTSQYLCASGRTGGVSPLHFGNGTRLTVT.

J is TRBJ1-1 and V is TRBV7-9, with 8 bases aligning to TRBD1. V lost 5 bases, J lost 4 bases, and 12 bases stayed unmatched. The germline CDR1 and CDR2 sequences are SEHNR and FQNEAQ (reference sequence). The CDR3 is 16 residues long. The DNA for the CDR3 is TGTGCCAGCAGCGCAGCAGCAGGGGGCTTGGGCACTGAAGCTTTCTTT. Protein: CASSAAAGGLGTEAFF.

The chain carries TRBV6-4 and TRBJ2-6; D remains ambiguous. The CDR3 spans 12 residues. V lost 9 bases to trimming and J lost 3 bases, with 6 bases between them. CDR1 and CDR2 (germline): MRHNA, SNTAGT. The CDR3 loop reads CARADGANVLTF. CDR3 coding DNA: TGTGCCAGGGCTGATGGGGCCAACGTCCTGACTTTC.

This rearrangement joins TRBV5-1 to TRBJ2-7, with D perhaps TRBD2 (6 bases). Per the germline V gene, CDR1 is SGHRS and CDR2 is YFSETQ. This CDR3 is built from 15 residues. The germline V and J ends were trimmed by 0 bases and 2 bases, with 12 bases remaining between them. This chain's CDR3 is CASSLGWGEPYEQYF. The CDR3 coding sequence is TGCGCCAGCAGCTTGGGTTGGGGGGAACCCTACGAGCAGTACTTC.

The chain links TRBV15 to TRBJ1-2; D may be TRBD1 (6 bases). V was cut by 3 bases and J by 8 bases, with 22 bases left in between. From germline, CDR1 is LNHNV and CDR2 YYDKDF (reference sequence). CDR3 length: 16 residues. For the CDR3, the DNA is TGTGCCACCAGCAGCTCAAGACTTGTGGGGGCTAGGGGCTACACCTTC. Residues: CATSSSRLVGARGYTF.

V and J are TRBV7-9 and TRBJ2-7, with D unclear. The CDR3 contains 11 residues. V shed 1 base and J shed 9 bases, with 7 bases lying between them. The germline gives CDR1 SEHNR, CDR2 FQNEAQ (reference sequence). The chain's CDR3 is CASSLERGQYF. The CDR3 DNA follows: TGTGCCAGCAGCTTAGAACGAGGGCAGTACTTC. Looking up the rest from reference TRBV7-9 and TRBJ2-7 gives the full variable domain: DTGVSQNPRHKITKRGQNVTFRCDPISEHNRLYWYRQTLGQGPEFLTYFQNEAQLEKSRLLSDRFSAERPKGSFSTLEIQRTEQGDSAMYLCASSLERGQYFGPGTRLTVT.

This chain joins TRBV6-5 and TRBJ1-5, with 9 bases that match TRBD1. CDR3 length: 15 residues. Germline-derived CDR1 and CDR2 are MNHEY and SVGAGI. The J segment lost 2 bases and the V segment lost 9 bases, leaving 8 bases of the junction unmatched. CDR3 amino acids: CARNRGQGGNQPQHF. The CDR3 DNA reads TGTGCCAGAAACAGGGGGCAGGGGGGCAATCAGCCCCAGCATTTT.

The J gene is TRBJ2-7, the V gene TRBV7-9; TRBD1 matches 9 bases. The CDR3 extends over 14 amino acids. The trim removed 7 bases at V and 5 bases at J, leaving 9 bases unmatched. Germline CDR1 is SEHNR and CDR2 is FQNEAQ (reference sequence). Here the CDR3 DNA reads TGTGCCAGCACCGTAGGACAGGGGCCCCACGAGCAGTACTTC. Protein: CASTVGQGPHEQYF.

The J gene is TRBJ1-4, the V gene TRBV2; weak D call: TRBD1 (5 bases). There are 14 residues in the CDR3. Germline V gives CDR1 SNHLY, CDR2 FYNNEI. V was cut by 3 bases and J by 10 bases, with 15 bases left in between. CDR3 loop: CASSDVYGGAKLFF. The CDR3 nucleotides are TGTGCCAGCAGTGACGTGTACGGGGGTGCAAAACTGTTTTTT.

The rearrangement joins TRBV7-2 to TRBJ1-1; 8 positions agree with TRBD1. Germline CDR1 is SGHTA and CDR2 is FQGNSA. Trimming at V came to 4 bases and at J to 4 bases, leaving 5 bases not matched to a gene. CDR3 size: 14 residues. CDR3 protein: CASSSRTGSTEAFF. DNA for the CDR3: TGTGCCAGCAGCTCGCGGACAGGGTCCACTGAAGCTTTCTTT.